This T cell receptor beta chain was captured in a study of untreated major depressive disorder. The table came from immunoSEQ multiplex PCR; TCRdb's copy has only in-frame clones and leaves some out. The sample comprises about 20,000 clones, more than 70% of which are singletons, and approximately 5.1% rests with the top ten. This CDR3 has 16 amino acids. The germline V gene encodes CDR1 SGHRS and CDR2 YFSETQ. Trimming shortened V by 2 bases and J by 6 bases, and 17 bases separated the two germline ends. V gene TRBV5-1 combines with J gene TRBJ1-4, with D perhaps TRBD1 (6 bases). The receptor was derived from a woman in her twenties or thirties in good health. Sequencing was performed on CD4+ T cells from PBMCs. In DNA, the CDR3 is TGCGCCAGCAGCTTTAAGACCCAGGGGAAGGATGAAAAACTGTTTTTT. It is translated as CASSFKTQGKDEKLFF.